One and the same sample provided the 24 T cell receptor beta chains below, sequenced in a study of cytomegalovirus exposure and HLA in healthy donors. PCR was performed using 60 Vbeta and 13 Jbeta primers. Some clones are missing from TCRdb's copy, which holds only in-frame ones; the method was immunoSEQ multiplex PCR. The table includes 180,000 or so clones, about three quarters detected once. Material for sequencing was PBMCs. These receptors came from a middle-aged man in good health and CMV-seropositive.

V is TRBV27 and J is TRBJ2-7, with 7 bases lining up with TRBD2. Germline V CDR1 and CDR2: MNHEY, SMNVEV (reference sequence). Trimming removed 3 bases from V and 4 bases from J; junction bases left unmatched: 9. This CDR3 spans 15 amino acids. As DNA, the CDR3 is TGTGCCAGCAGTTTTTCGGGGGGATCCTCGTACGAGCAGTACTTC. Its protein is CASSFSGGSSYEQYF.

The V and J genes are TRBV5-7 and TRBJ2-5, with D uncertain. TRBV5-7 is noted as an ORF with a role that remains uncertain. This CDR3 region has 18 residues. Between the trimmed V and J ends, which lost 0 bases and 5 bases, there was a span of 23 bases. The CDR3, as DNA: TGTGCCAGCAGCTTGGCATTCTGGTATTTCAGTCAGTTGGAGACCCAGTACTTC. Its translation is CASSLAFWYFSQLETQYF.

This clone has ten or more counts. V is TRBV11-2 and J is TRBJ1-1; D uncertain. Germline V gives CDR1 SGHAT, CDR2 FQNNGV. V gave up 4 bases and J gave up 4 bases, with 13 bases separating them. The CDR3 covers 14 residues. CDR3 nucleotides: TGTGCCAGCAGCTATCTTAAGGACTTCACTGAAGCTTTCTTT. This encodes CASSYLKDFTEAFF.

The chain carries TRBV27 and TRBJ1-5; 7 bases fit TRBD1. Unmatched junction bases numbered 2, after V lost 3 bases and J lost 6 bases. This CDR3 is 13 amino acids long. Germline V gene lookup returns CDR1 MNHEY and CDR2 SMNVEV (reference sequence). CDR3 loop: CASSLSGGQPQHF. The DNA of the CDR3 is TGTGCCAGCAGTTTGTCAGGGGGTCAGCCCCAGCATTTT.

This clone was counted between two and nine times. The chain carries TRBV5-4 and TRBJ2-2, with D possibly TRBD2 on 6 matching bases. The CDR3 spans 16 residues. Germline values: CDR1 SGHNT, CDR2 YYREEE (reference sequence). V lost 4 bases and J lost 2, with 15 bases in between. The CDR3 nucleotides are TGTGCCAGCAGCCACCCCGGGAGCAAAAACACCGGGGAGCTGTTTTTT. Protein product: CASSHPGSKNTGELFF.

V gene TRBV2 combines with J gene TRBJ1-1; D gene ambiguous. The CDR3 has 14 residues. Per the germline V gene, CDR1 is SNHLY and CDR2 is FYNNEI. V gave up 2 bases and J gave up 10 bases, with 17 bases separating them. CDR3 sequence reads: CASSESEGLEGAFF. CDR3 sequence (DNA): TGTGCCAGCAGTGAAAGCGAGGGTTTAGAGGGAGCTTTCTTT.

The chain combines TRBV6-1 with TRBJ2-5, with a weak D call TRBD1 (6 bases). CDR1 is MNHNS, CDR2 SASEGT, per germline. The CDR3 loop spans 14 amino acids. V lost 5 bases and J lost 2, with 12 bases in between. The CDR3 DNA reads as TGTGCCAGCAGTTCAGGGGACCCACAAGAGACCCAGTACTTC. Its protein is CASSSGDPQETQYF.

CDR3 in amino acids: CASSDGFHGYTF. CDR3 in DNA: TGTGCCAGCAGTGACGGGTTCCATGGCTACACCTTC. The chain employs TRBV2 and TRBJ1-2; D ambiguous. Germline V gene data show CDR1 as SNHLY and CDR2 as FYNNEI. The CDR3 totals 12 residues. V lost 3 bases and J 6 bases, leaving 8 bases between the germline ends.

The rearrangement links TRBV19 to TRBJ1-2; D is uncertain. V shed 1 base and J shed 7 bases, with 16 bases lying between them. Germline V CDR1 and CDR2: LNHDA, SQIVND (reference sequence). The CDR3 has 15 amino acids. This chain's CDR3 is CASSIVPTASGGYTF. The CDR3 DNA reads as TGTGCCAGTAGTATAGTCCCGACCGCATCGGGTGGCTACACCTTC.

The V call is TRBV5-1, the J call TRBJ2-3; TRBD1 might be the D (6 bases). Trimming left V 2 bases short and J 6 bases short, with 19 bases between. Germline V gene sequence: CDR1 SGHRS, CDR2 YFSETQ. The CDR3 loop spans 16 amino acids. CDR3 amino acids: CASSLGPAHQGDTQYF. The DNA for the CDR3 is TGCGCCAGCAGCTTAGGCCCTGCCCATCAGGGGGATACGCAGTATTTT.

V gene TRBV28 combines with J gene TRBJ1-4; D is perhaps TRBD1 (5 bases). Germline lookup yields CDR1 MDHEN and CDR2 SYDVKM. The CDR3 spans 12 residues. V was trimmed by 6 bases and J by 10 bases, leaving 12 bases between them. The CDR3 nucleotides are TGTGCCAGCAGAGGTAGGACACCAAAACTGTTTTTT. This codes for CASRGRTPKLFF.

The chain joins TRBV6-1 to TRBJ1-2; unclear D gene. V was pared by 0 bases and J by 7 bases, with 9 bases between. The CDR3 runs to 13 residues. Germline V lookup: CDR1 MNHNS, CDR2 SASEGT. CDR3 sequence (DNA): TGTGCCAGCAGTGAAGCGCGACTTTCTGGCTACACCTTC. Its protein product is CASSEARLSGYTF.

The V call is TRBV6-1, the J call TRBJ1-4; 9 bases line up with TRBD1. This CDR3 contains 17 residues. Germline V CDR1 and CDR2: MNHNS, SASEGT. With 2 bases clipped from V and 7 bases from J, the junction kept 11 bases outside the gene matches. CDR3 in DNA: TGTGCCAGCAGTGAATGGGGGACAGGGCGCAGGGGTGAAAAACTGTTTTTT. Translated: CASSEWGTGRRGEKLFF.

This clone appeared a single time. The V call is TRBV5-1, the J call TRBJ1-2, with 7 nucleotides matching TRBD1. The CDR3 covers 16 residues. V was pared by 3 bases and J by 4 bases, with 12 bases of the junction left unmatched. Germline V gene sequence: CDR1 SGHRS, CDR2 YFSETQ. In DNA, the CDR3 is TGCGCCAGCAGCTCATCGACTGCCGGGACAGCCTATGGCTACACCTTC. This translates into CASSSSTAGTAYGYTF. The variable domain in full, completed from reference TRBV5-1 and TRBJ1-2, reads KAGVTQTPRYLIKTRGQQVTLSCSPISGHRSVSWYQQTPGQGLQFLFEYFSETQRNKGNFPGRFSGRQFSNSRSEMNVSTLELGDSALYLCASSSSTAGTAYGYTFGSGTRLTVV.

The V gene is TRBV28, the J gene TRBJ1-1, with D possibly being TRBD1 (6 bases). The CDR3 is 19 amino acids. Germline V gene sequence: CDR1 MDHEN, CDR2 SYDVKM. Trimming left V 2 bases short and J 1 base short, with 23 bases between. CDR3 DNA sequence: TGTGCCAGCAGTTTAAGCCTCCAGACCTCAGGGGTTACGAACACTGAAGCTTTCTTT. Translation gives CASSLSLQTSGVTNTEAFF. The full variable domain, rest sourced from reference TRBV28 and TRBJ1-1, is DVKVTQSSRYLVKRTGEKVFLECVQDMDHENMFWYRQDPGLGLRLIYFSYDVKMKEKGDIPEGYSVSREKKERFSLILESASTNQTSMYLCASSLSLQTSGVTNTEAFFGQGTRLTVV.

This rearrangement joins TRBV2 to TRBJ1-2, with 8 bases fitting TRBD1. Per the germline V gene, CDR1 is SNHLY and CDR2 is FYNNEI. The trim removed 1 base at V and 5 bases at J, leaving 12 bases unmatched. This CDR3 is built from 17 residues. The CDR3 DNA reads TGTGCCAGCAGTGAAGAAAGGAAAGGACAGGGAGGTTATGGCTACACCTTC. This translates into CASSEERKGQGGYGYTF.

The rearrangement links TRBV5-5 to TRBJ1-2; 8 bases line up with TRBD1. Germline V lookup: CDR1 SGHKS, CDR2 YYEKEE (reference sequence). Losses at the gene ends were 5 bases for V and 7 bases for J; bases not matched to a gene: 16. This CDR3 has 16 residues. The CDR3 is CASSHSTGTGAGGYTF. The CDR3, as DNA: TGTGCCAGCAGTCATTCTACCGGGACAGGCGCGGGTGGCTACACCTTC.

The rearrangement joins TRBV19 to TRBJ1-5; TRBD1 matches 7 bases. Germline CDR1 LNHDA, CDR2 SQIVND (reference sequence). The V segment lost 6 bases and the J segment 5 bases; nucleotides outside the gene matches: 13. The CDR3 sequence is 16 residues long. CDR3 in DNA: TGTGCCAGTAGGATCTTAAACAGGGGTAATCATCAGCCCCAGCATTTT. Protein product: CASRILNRGNHQPQHF.

This chain joins TRBV11-2 and TRBJ2-4; TRBD2 is a possible D gene (5 bases). CDR1 is SGHAT, CDR2 FQNNGV, per germline. The CDR3 loop spans 11 amino acids. Trimming stripped 8 bases from V and 5 bases from J, with 7 bases between. In nucleotides, the CDR3 is TGTGCCAGCTCGAGGGAAAACATTCAGTACTTC. Translating gives CASSRENIQYF.

This rearrangement joins TRBV6-7 to TRBJ1-4; D possibly corresponds to TRBD1 (5 bases). TRBV6-7 falls under the ORF class, with uncertain function. The ends were cut back, 7 bases at V and 2 bases at J, with 14 bases in the middle. This CDR3 comprises 15 residues. This chain's CDR3 is CASTARRATNEKLFF. The CDR3 nucleotides are TGTGCCAGCACCGCCCGCAGGGCCACTAATGAAAAACTGTTTTTT.

This clone has only one observation. The chain has TRBV5-1 and TRBJ2-1, with no clear D. CDR3 size: 15 residues. V lost 0 bases and J lost 5, with 12 bases in between. Germline V gene lookup returns CDR1 SGHRS and CDR2 YFSETQ. The CDR3 reads CASSLESTPNNEQFF. CDR3 in DNA: TGCGCCAGCAGCTTGGAATCGACTCCCAACAATGAGCAGTTCTTC. Full variable domain (rest looked up from reference TRBV5-1 and TRBJ2-1): KAGVTQTPRYLIKTRGQQVTLSCSPISGHRSVSWYQQTPGQGLQFLFEYFSETQRNKGNFPGRFSGRQFSNSRSEMNVSTLELGDSALYLCASSLESTPNNEQFFGPGTRLTVL.

J is TRBJ2-1 and V is TRBV9; TRBD2 matches 15 bases. Germline CDR1 and CDR2: SGDLS and YYNGEE. Unmatched junction bases numbered 3, after V lost 2 bases and J lost 0 bases. The CDR3 totals 18 residues. For the CDR3, the DNA is TGTGCCAGCAGCGTTGGGACTAGCGGGGGGAGCTCCTACAATGAGCAGTTCTTC. This sequence encodes CASSVGTSGGSSYNEQFF.

The genes are TRBV5-1 and TRBJ2-5; 8 nucleotides agree with TRBD2. The V segment lost 4 bases and the J segment 5 bases; nucleotides outside the gene matches: 4. This CDR3 region has 13 residues. The germline gives CDR1 SGHRS, CDR2 YFSETQ. CDR3 sequence (DNA): TGCGCCAGCAGCCGGGGGGGCTCTGAGACCCAGTACTTC. This codes for CASSRGGSETQYF.

This clone was observed a handful of times. The gene calls are TRBV6-5 and TRBJ1-6, with D tentatively TRBD1 (6 bases). The V end was cut by 0 bases, the J end by 8 bases, with 11 bases between. This CDR3 is 15 amino acids long. Germline V gene data show CDR1 as MNHEY and CDR2 as SVGAGI. In nucleotides, the CDR3 is TGTGCCAGCAGTTACTCGTCAGGGGCATATTCACCCCTCCACTTT. Encoded protein: CASSYSSGAYSPLHF.